One T cell receptor beta chain is described in this entry. Its antigen is not identified. Amplification used 60 Vbeta primers and 13 Jbeta primers. Libraries were prepared by immunoSEQ multiplex PCR; TCRdb keeps only in-frame clonotypes and omits some of them. The sample lists some 240,000 clones, approximately 91% occurring once. The CDR3 runs to 14 residues. The germline CDR1 and CDR2 sequences are MNHEY and SVGAGI. V was clipped by 6 bases and J by 3 bases, with 15 bases between them. This specimen belongs to a study of cytomegalovirus exposure and HLA in healthy donors. Study-level background: Earlier, 180 million or so T cells were analyzed, and approximately 110 million unique TCR beta sequences were found among them. General observations from the study: Previous analysis showed most TCR beta V segments were productive about 87% or about 30% of the time. HLA alleles showed associations with approximately 15,000 TCR beta sequences in a later analysis, at a 0.05 false discovery rate.

This receptor was identified in a girl aged 2 to 10 in good health and CMV-seronegative. The sample comprised PBMCs. The genes are TRBV6-5 and TRBJ2-7, with D possibly being TRBD1 (6 bases). This CDR3 is CASSNRVVGYEQYF. The CDR3 region has the DNA TGTGCCAGCAGCAACAGGGTTGTGGGCTACGAGCAGTACTTC.